This T cell receptor (beta chain) was identified in a study of T cell responses to AZD1222 COVID-19 vaccine. Overall study results and limits: Spike was spanned by vaccine-associated CD4 TCRs, with dominance at 160-218 and 743-854. Scientists sampled the repertoires only once the peak T cell response had passed.

The table came from immunoSEQ multiplex PCR; TCRdb's copy has only in-frame clones and leaves some out. Altogether around 160,000 clones are present, 91% being singletons, with the ten largest covering over 1.1%. Looked up from germline, CDR1 is MNHEY and CDR2 is SMNVEV (reference sequence). J gave up 6 bases and V 2 bases, and 4 bases lay outside the gene matches. The CDR3 has 13 amino acids. In the case of this clone: The antigen is not known.

This chain joins TRBV27 and TRBJ2-7; 7 bases agree with TRBD2. This TCR was sampled from an adult in good health. The sequencing here drew on peripheral blood, taken on day 0 of AZD1222 vaccination. The CDR3, as DNA: TGTGCCAGCAGTTTAGGACTAGATCGCGAGCAGTACTTC. Translated: CASSLGLDREQYF.